A selection of T cell receptor beta chains follows, all from one sample in a study of cytomegalovirus exposure and HLA in healthy donors. Some clones are missing from TCRdb's copy, which holds only in-frame ones; the method was immunoSEQ multiplex PCR. In the table there are over 130,000 clones, 80% of which are singletons. The sample was PBMCs. These receptors were taken from a man between 50 and 59 years old in good health and CMV-seronegative. CDR3s include the opening cysteine and the closing phenylalanine or tryptophan.

v_gene	j_gene	CDR3aa
TRBV4-2	TRBJ2-5	CASSQEGRQETQYF
TRBV5-5	TRBJ1-1	CASSLVRLPNTEAFF
TRBV2	TRBJ1-5	CASRGTESSSNQPQHF
TRBV14	TRBJ1-1	CASSHQGAGGTEAFF
TRBV21-1	TRBJ1-2	CASSNRRRDRARGYTF
TRBV5-3	TRBJ1-5	CARSSGEDNQPQHF
TRBV4-1	TRBJ1-1	CASSQGQGARGTEAFF
TRBV7-9	TRBJ2-5	CASSLDRGRETQYF
TRBV7-8	TRBJ2-1	CASSSPASGGYNEQFF
TRBV29-1	TRBJ1-2	CSAGGRDPNYGYTF
TRBV7-9	TRBJ1-2	CASSFPDTKLYGYTF
TRBV28	TRBJ1-6	CASSLGQGYSPLHF
TRBV28	TRBJ2-5	CASSRKQGQETQYF
TRBV6-6	TRBJ2-1	CASSYSGGDNEQFF
TRBV28	TRBJ1-2	CASSLSGTGETYGYTF
TRBV18	TRBJ2-6	CASSLAGTISGANVLTF
TRBV29-1	TRBJ1-1	CSVGGGNTEAFF
TRBV7-7	TRBJ2-7	CASSLEGQGGEQYF
TRBV6-1	TRBJ2-5	CASKGQGSTQETQYF
TRBV7-9	TRBJ1-5	CASSLATGGVQPQHF
TRBV14	TRBJ1-3	CASSLLQSSGNTIYF
TRBV2	TRBJ2-5	CASSVGGRWAIGETQYF
TRBV10-3	TRBJ2-5	CAISRTGQSETQYF
TRBV11-2	TRBJ2-7	CASSSARDRVTYEQYF
TRBV19	TRBJ2-5	CASSTSSGQGGETQYF
TRBV30	TRBJ2-1	CAWSVGQAYNEQFF
TRBV5-5	TRBJ2-4	CASSLRGTVENIQYF
TRBV7-9	TRBJ2-7	CASSPTGGYGYEQYF
TRBV5-1	TRBJ1-2	CASSLTAANYGYTF
TRBV28	TRBJ1-6	CASSSAGTGFGNSPLHF
TRBV7-9	TRBJ2-7	CASSPGQGADYEQYF
TRBV10-2	TRBJ2-1	CASRAGSYNEQFF
TRBV28	TRBJ1-2	CASSLQGNYGYTF
TRBV10-1	TRBJ1-5	CASRGGTGSEPQHF
TRBV6-1	TRBJ2-2	CASSEQASNTGELFF
TRBV2	TRBJ1-5	CASSEGRDSIQPQHF
TRBV20-1	TRBJ2-7	CSAGAGREQYF
TRBV28	TRBJ1-1	CASSLTGGERAEAFF
TRBV7-2	TRBJ2-3	CASSLGQPTDTQYF
TRBV6-1	TRBJ2-7	CASSEGAGGWEQYF
TRBV6-5	TRBJ1-2	CASSYDPGYGYTF
TRBV19	TRBJ2-3	CASSMGLRTDTQYF
TRBV29-1	TRBJ2-7	CSVVSAGTYEQYF
TRBV11-3	TRBJ2-7	CASSQDRGKEQYF
TRBV29-1	TRBJ1-1	CSVSGQGPTEAFF
TRBV2	TRBJ2-1	CASSEVRELYNEQFF
TRBV30	TRBJ1-1	CAWKGGQGVSAFF
TRBV9	TRBJ2-7	CASSLGQGPWQQYF
TRBV28	TRBJ2-7	CASSLRAGVDEQYF
TRBV6-1	TRBJ2-2	CASSEFWSGGELFF
TRBV7-9	TRBJ1-5	CASSLAGGSQPQHF
TRBV27	TRBJ2-4	CASSLSPGGAKNIQYF
TRBV4-1	TRBJ2-3	CASSQDFAVTDTQYF
TRBV4-2	TRBJ1-1	CASSQVTGGGTEAFF
TRBV30	TRBJ1-3	CAWTLGTRSGNTIYF
TRBV15	TRBJ2-3	CATSTEGRGTQYF
TRBV19	TRBJ1-5	CASMLGGQGSGPQHF
TRBV7-8	TRBJ2-2	CASTTGTAGPGELFF
TRBV6-5	TRBJ1-1	CASRHEVQGATEAFF